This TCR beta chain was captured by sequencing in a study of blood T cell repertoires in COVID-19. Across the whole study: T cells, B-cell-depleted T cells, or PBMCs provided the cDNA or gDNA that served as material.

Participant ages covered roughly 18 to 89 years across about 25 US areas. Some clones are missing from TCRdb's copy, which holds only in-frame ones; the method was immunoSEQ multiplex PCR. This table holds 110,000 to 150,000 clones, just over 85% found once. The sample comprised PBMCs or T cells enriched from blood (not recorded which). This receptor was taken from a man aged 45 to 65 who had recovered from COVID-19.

The DNA of the CDR3 is TGTGCCAGCAGTTTGGGGGGGCCCGGATATGGCTACACCTTC. Residues: CASSLGGPGYGYTF. The rearrangement uses TRBV28 and TRBJ1-2; TRBD1 might be the D (6 bases). The length of the CDR3 is 14 residues. The germline V gene encodes CDR1 MDHEN and CDR2 SYDVKM. V lost 3 bases, J lost 5 bases, and 13 bases lay in between.